This entry is about one T cell receptor (beta chain). This clone was seen just once. No antigen is known for it. Within one base of it there is no much larger clone, and no base qualities were kept. Using the deep immunoSEQ assay, multiplex PCR amplified TCR CDR3 regions from genomic DNA. Extracted genomic DNA from each cell subset was distributed evenly across all wells of several immunoSEQ 96-well plates, and each plate was treated as a replicate. For sorted subsets, roughly 200 ng genomic DNA, equal to tens of thousands of T cell genomes, was loaded into each replicate PCR. Purified libraries were measured with a Qubit 3.0 fluorometer, size-checked on a Bioanalyzer 2100, and measured again with the KAPA Library Quantification kit. Every immunoSEQ 96-well plate was sequenced on a separate single-read 150-cycle Illumina NextSeq 550 flow cell. The authors processed their data as follows. The immunoSEQ output contained only junctional sequences without quality scores, so filtering could not match that applied to full-length reads. Sequences were annotated with PyIR, a Python wrapper for IgBLAST v1.9, and V/J genes and CDR3 were assigned using IMGT germline references. Reads were filtered out if the reads had weak V/J assignments (E-value above 1e-6), no CDR3, stop codons, out-of-frame junctions, or ambiguous translated residues. V3J clonotypes were defined as sequences sharing an identical inferred V gene, J gene, and CDR3 amino acid sequence. The percentage overlap between two repertoires was calculated by dividing the number of shared unique clonotypes by the size of the smaller repertoire. Repertoire richness was assessed with RTK rarefaction, the Chao1 estimator, and Recon v2.1 estimates of unobserved clonotypes. Generation probabilities were computed with OLGA for all TCRbeta clonotypes obtained by the gDNA method from several donors. What TCRdb holds here is the immuneACCESS table cut down to in-frame rearrangements. Part of the clones is not present; checked against another copy, under half of the missing clones reflect an unresolved V gene, and the others are unexplained. V and J calls and clone size are given by that table; D and trimming were obtained from the DNA. The sample profile shows 2 million to 2.5 million clones; about 92% of them were found once. About 0.41% of the sample goes to the ten largest clones.

The source of the sample is a study of shared clonotypes between healthy human individuals (dated by TCRdb to between 2020 and 2021). About the investigation overall: A couple of women and three men aged 18 to 49 years were included in the cohort. For each donor, CD4 naive and CD4 memory were each run on three plates, CD8 naive on two plates, and CD8 memory on one plate. Blood TCR repertoires of roughly five healthy adults were deeply sequenced to estimate repertoire size and the extent of clonotype sharing between individuals. Different laboratories and diverse techniques were used to prepare libraries and sequence TCR repertoires, to increase sequencing depth and limit assay-specific biases. Between about 0.94 and 8.9 billion PBMCs per donor were obtained by leukapheresis. The investigation overall reported the following: Naive subsets generally had larger estimated clonotype richness than memory subsets. Compared with non-shared clonotypes, clonotypes shared by all four sorted-subset donors had higher generation probabilities. Sampling was limited to blood, and TCR repertoires in tissue likely differ from TCR repertoires in blood. The genetic and exposure-history diversity represented was limited by the small number of donors. Even with the large sequencing depth, rarefaction of the sorted-subset datasets indicated that sequencing was incomplete. Pairwise subsampling led to the expectation that sequencing depth would affect the degree of clonotype sharing among donors. Approximately 5% of naive CD4, roughly 3.6% of naive CD8, 2% to 2.5% of memory CD4, and over 0.35% of memory CD8 clonotypes were shared across several donors.

The donors were healthy, HIV-negative adults who had no recently reported acute infections or vaccinations. Only Caucasian adults living in Nashville, Tennessee, USA were represented among the donors. Magnetic negative selection was used to enrich CD4+ T cells, after which naive cells were positively selected on CD45RA and the negative fraction became the memory subset. After blood collection by leukapheresis, PBMCs were isolated using Ficoll-Histopaque density gradient centrifugation and then cryopreserved in the vapor phase of liquid nitrogen. Analytical flow cytometry was used to check the purity and quantity of every magnetically sorted T cell population. Genomic DNA was isolated from each sorted fraction and quantified by UV absorbance on a Nanodrop 2000c. Sequencing was done on a sample of naive CD4+ T cells from PBMCs. This sample's cell subset or site label indicates: CD45RA+ positively selected. This sequence originates from a man younger than 35 in good health. Some clones in this sample may be carry-over from other donors' samples.

DNA sequence: TGCAGTGCTCCCGAGGGGGAGCAGTTCTTC. Translated, it reads CSAPEGEQFF. The chain employs TRBV20-1 and TRBJ2-1; the D call is possibly TRBD1 or TRBD2, each sharing 5 bases. CDR1 DFQATT and CDR2 SNEGSKA were looked up in the germline V gene (reference sequence). The CDR3, cysteine through phenylalanine, is 10 amino acids long. Just CDR3 DNA is preserved here, 30 bases in frame from base 1. V is reduced by 5 bases and J by 10 bases, leaving a spacing of 9 bases between them.